The 21 T cell receptor beta chains in this list originate from one sample, sequenced in a study of blood T cell repertoires in COVID-19. Assay: immunoSEQ multiplex PCR; the TCRdb copy retains only in-frame clones and omits some. This sample has about 160,000 clones, with 83% found just once. The sequencing input was PBMCs or T cells enriched from blood (not recorded which). These TCRs come from a woman aged 50 to 65 in a cohort exposed to, infected with or recovered from COVID-19 (not recorded which).

CDR3 region: CASSPLAGEETQYF. CDR3 nucleotides: TGTGCCAGCTCACCCCTAGCGGGAGAAGAGACCCAGTACTTC. The chain links TRBV18 to TRBJ2-5; 10 bases are a match to TRBD2. This CDR3 comprises 14 residues. Germline V gene lookup returns CDR1 KGHSH and CDR2 LQKENI. V was pared by 3 bases and J by 3 bases, with 1 base of the junction left unmatched.

This chain connects TRBV28 to TRBJ2-1, with 9 bases that match TRBD1. Trimming took 7 bases from V and 4 from J; bases not matched to a gene: 5. Per the germline V gene, CDR1 is MDHEN and CDR2 is SYDVKM. The CDR3 covers 14 residues. The CDR3 is CASTQGTGYNEQFF. Written as DNA, the CDR3 is TGTGCCAGCACCCAAGGGACAGGGTACAATGAGCAGTTCTTC.

This chain uses TRBV4-2 with TRBJ1-1, with 7 bases aligning to TRBD1. The germline CDR1 and CDR2 sequences are LGHNA and YNFKEQ. The length of the CDR3 is 13 residues. Unmatched junction bases numbered 6, after V lost 8 bases and J lost 3 bases. The CDR3 nucleotides read TGTGCCAGCGGTATAGGACAGGACACTGAAGCTTTCTTT. It codes for CASGIGQDTEAFF.

V usage is TRBV11-3 and J usage is TRBJ2-7; D is perhaps TRBD1 (6 bases). The length of the CDR3 is 14 residues. Germline V gene lookup returns CDR1 SGHNT and CDR2 YENEEA. Trimming shortened V by 5 bases and J by 0 bases, and 11 bases separated the two germline ends. The CDR3 DNA follows: TGTGCCAGCAGCCACACAGGGAACTCCTACGAGCAGTACTTC. This codes for CASSHTGNSYEQYF.

The J gene is TRBJ2-7, the V gene TRBV3-1 (or the pseudogene TRBV3-2); TRBD1 matches 8 bases. Germline CDR1 and CDR2: LGHDT and YNNKEL (reference sequence). Losses at the gene ends were 8 bases for V and 4 bases for J; bases not matched to a gene: 10. This CDR3 comprises 14 residues. The CDR3 loop is CASGRTGGRYEQYF. The DNA of the CDR3 is TGTGCCAGCGGAAGAACAGGGGGGCGATACGAGCAGTACTTC.

CDR3 coding DNA: TGTGCCAGCAGCGGTGCGCCCACTAGCGTGCAAGAGACCCAGTACTTC. This sequence encodes CASSGAPTSVQETQYF. The gene calls are TRBV13 and TRBJ2-5; 7 bases line up with TRBD2. This CDR3 has 16 residues. CDR1 and CDR2 from the germline V gene are PRHDT and FYEKMQ (reference sequence). Germline trimming cut 5 bases from V and 2 bases from J; bases unmatched to any gene: 11. Using reference TRBV13 and TRBJ2-5 for the parts outside the CDR3, the full variable domain is AAGVIQSPRHLIKEKRETATLKCYPIPRHDTVYWYQQGPGQDPQFLISFYEKMQSDKGSIPDRFSAQQFSDYHSELNMSSLELGDSALYFCASSGAPTSVQETQYFGPGTRLLVL.

CDR3 sequence reads: CASSSQDRDYEQYF. The CDR3 DNA follows: TGCGCCAGCAGCTCACAGGACAGAGACTACGAGCAGTACTTC. The J gene is TRBJ2-7, the V gene TRBV5-1, with D maybe TRBD1 (6 bases). The V gene's germline CDR1 is SGHRS and CDR2 YFSETQ. This CDR3 region has 14 residues. The V and J ends lost 3 bases and 3 bases respectively, with 13 bases between them.

This rearrangement joins TRBV7-3 to TRBJ2-3; 10 nucleotides align to TRBD2. This CDR3 has 15 amino acids. V shed 5 bases and J 5 bases; nucleotides not matched to a gene: 7. The germline CDR1 and CDR2 sequences are SGHTA and FQGTGA. CDR3 nucleotide sequence: TGTGCCAGCAGCCGTAGCGGGGGGCAAGGAGATACGCAGTATTTT. Protein: CASSRSGGQGDTQYF. The full variable domain, completed using reference TRBV7-3 and TRBJ2-3, is GAGVSQTPSNKVTEKGKYVELRCDPISGHTALYWYRQSLGQGPEFLIYFQGTGAADDSGLPNDRFFAVRPEGSVSTLKIQRTERGDSAVYLCASSRSGGQGDTQYFGPGTRLTVL.

The rearrangement joins TRBV14 to TRBJ2-1; 8 positions agree with TRBD1. V trimming: 5 bases; J trimming: 5 bases; junction bases outside the gene matches: 11. This CDR3 region has 16 residues. Germline assignment: CDR1 SGHDN and CDR2 FVKESK. Here the CDR3 reads CASSSLTGVRDNEQFF. For the CDR3, the DNA is TGTGCCAGCAGCTCCTTGACAGGGGTGAGGGACAATGAGCAGTTCTTC.

This rearrangement joins TRBV3-1 (or the pseudogene TRBV3-2) to TRBJ2-7; no clear D gene. Trimming shortened V by 4 bases and J by 2 bases, and 9 bases separated the two germline ends. CDR1 is LGHDT and CDR2 is YNNKEL in the germline V gene (reference sequence). CDR3 size: 13 residues. The chain's CDR3 is CASSPNGAYEQYF. Written as DNA, the CDR3 is TGTGCCAGCAGCCCCAACGGAGCCTACGAGCAGTACTTC.

This clone turned up a few times. The CDR3 is CASSLARSGFEQYF. The CDR3 bases are TGTGCCAGCAGCTTGGCCCGATCGGGTTTCGAGCAGTACTTC. V gene TRBV5-4 combines with J gene TRBJ2-7; D not certain. There are 14 residues in the CDR3. The ends were cut back, 0 bases at V and 6 bases at J, with 13 bases in the middle. Per germline, CDR1 SGHNT and CDR2 YYREEE (reference sequence).

This sequence joins TRBV2 and TRBJ2-3; tentatively, D is TRBD2 (5 bases). The ends were cut back, 3 bases at V and 5 bases at J, with 15 bases in the middle. The CDR3 runs to 15 residues. Germline V gene sequence: CDR1 SNHLY, CDR2 FYNNEI. The CDR3 protein is CASSEGLADGDTQYF. CDR3 nucleotides: TGTGCCAGCAGTGAGGGCCTAGCTGACGGAGATACGCAGTATTTT.

The chain joins TRBV30 to TRBJ1-1; D not resolved. CDR1 and CDR2 (germline): GTSNPN, SVGIG (reference sequence). The CDR3 length is 13 residues. Trimming pared 3 bases from V and 1 base from J, leaving 9 bases between. DNA for the CDR3: TGTGCCTGGAGGGCAACTAGGAACACTGAAGCTTTCTTT. Encoded protein: CAWRATRNTEAFF.

The rearrangement uses TRBV4-3 and TRBJ2-7, with TRBD1 matching 10 bases. Germline values: CDR1 LGHNA, CDR2 YSLEER. Unmatched junction bases numbered 5, after V lost 4 bases and J lost 5 bases. The length of the CDR3 is 14 residues. As DNA, the CDR3 is TGCGCCAGCAGCCTGGACAGGGGGTGGAACGAGCAGTACTTC. Its translation is CASSLDRGWNEQYF.

This chain connects TRBV19 to TRBJ1-1; D uncertain. Germline lookup yields CDR1 LNHDA and CDR2 SQIVND (reference sequence). This CDR3 spans 15 amino acids. The V end lost 3 bases, the J end lost 0 bases, and 11 bases lay between the germline ends. DNA of the CDR3: TGTGCCAGTAGTATGGTGGGCAGCATGAACACTGAAGCTTTCTTT. Residues: CASSMVGSMNTEAFF.

V is TRBV29-1 and J is TRBJ1-1; D is possibly TRBD1 (5 bases). This CDR3 has 12 amino acids. Trimming took 4 bases from V and 8 from J, leaving 14 bases between them. Germline loops: CDR1 SQVTM, CDR2 ANQGSEA. The DNA of the CDR3 is TGCAGCGTTGGGCAGGGTCGGGCCGAAGCTTTCTTT. This gives the protein CSVGQGRAEAFF.

This rearrangement joins TRBV5-1 to TRBJ1-4, with D maybe TRBD1 (5 bases). This CDR3 region has 14 residues. CDR1 and CDR2 from the germline V gene are SGHRS and YFSETQ. The V end was cut by 5 bases, the J end by 8 bases, with 16 bases between. The CDR3 loop reads CASSLLGGDEKLFF. The CDR3 nucleotides are TGCGCCAGCAGTTTGTTAGGAGGGGACGAAAAACTGTTTTTT.

The J gene is TRBJ2-3, the V gene TRBV5-1; 8 nucleotides agree with TRBD2. CDR3 size: 15 residues. V lost 4 bases, J lost 0 bases, and 4 bases stayed unmatched. Germline V gives CDR1 SGHRS, CDR2 YFSETQ. The CDR3 DNA sequence: TGCGCCAGCAGCCCCTTAGCGGGAAGCACAGATACGCAGTATTTT. Encoded protein: CASSPLAGSTDTQYF.

CDR3 DNA: TGTGCCAGCAGCTTAGATATCGCGGGAGTATATGAGCAGTTCTTC. Protein product: CASSLDIAGVYEQFF. The V gene is TRBV11-2, the J gene TRBJ2-1; 7 bases align to TRBD2. V was pared by 0 bases and J by 8 bases, with 7 bases of the junction left unmatched. The V gene's germline CDR1 is SGHAT and CDR2 FQNNGV. The length of the CDR3 is 15 residues.

The chain carries TRBV11-2 and TRBJ2-7, with TRBD1 matching over 7 bases. Per the germline V gene, CDR1 is SGHAT and CDR2 is FQNNGV. CDR3 length: 15 amino acids. V gave up 1 base and J gave up 2 bases; unmatched junction bases: 5. DNA of the CDR3: TGTGCCAGCAGCTTAGTTCCGGGACAGCCCTACGAGCAGTACTTC. It translates to CASSLVPGQPYEQYF. The full variable domain, completed using reference TRBV11-2 and TRBJ2-7, is EAGVAQSPRYKIIEKRQSVAFWCNPISGHATLYWYQQILGQGPKLLIQFQNNGVVDDSQLPKDRFSAERLKGVDSTLKIQPAKLEDSAVYLCASSLVPGQPYEQYFGPGTRLTVT.

The V gene is TRBV5-6, the J gene TRBJ1-1; D may be TRBD1 (6 bases). The CDR3 is 14 residues long. From germline, CDR1 is SGHDT and CDR2 YYEEEE. Trimming cost V 0 bases and J 7 bases, with 13 bases left between them. The CDR3 reads CASSLDREMVEAFF. DNA for the CDR3: TGTGCCAGCAGCTTGGACAGGGAAATGGTTGAAGCTTTCTTT.